This T cell receptor (beta chain) originates from a study of molecular identifiers for immune sequencing clone quantification. There are 16 residues in the CDR3. Trimming pared 7 bases from V and 0 bases from J, leaving 16 bases between. CDR1 and CDR2 (germline): SGHAT, FQNNGV. The CD8+CD4-CCR7+CD45RA+ phenotype defined the sorted naive CD8 T cells. A note on this clonotype: Antigen: not known.

Study outcomes and limitations: Clones of above 20 RNA copies carried over 97% of effector molecules; in naive cells they carried under 1%. Spiked Jurkat TCR RNA equivalent to one cell was reportedly detectable in approximately 1 million naive cells.

TCRdb redid the calling of the PCR reads with MiXCR, one entry per CDR3 protein. This sample yields around 470,000 distinct CDR3 sequences, of which roughly 23% are seen a single time; about 0.8% belongs to the top ten. This TCR came from a human donor in good health. Some libraries in this study had Jurkat cell RNA spiked in. The chain links TRBV11-2 to TRBJ2-1; D is unresolved. Sequencing input: naive CD8+ T cells from blood, with Jurkat cell RNA spiked in. Subset denoted: FACS-sorted CD8+CD4-CCR7+CD45RA+ naive T cells. CDR3 sequence (DNA): TGTGCCAGCACCTCGAGGCCCACTCTCTCCTACAATGAGCAGTTCTTC. As protein: CASTSRPTLSYNEQFF.